There are many counts of the clone carrying this T cell receptor (beta chain). Its antigen is unknown. Profiling that covered TCR beta VDJ and CDR3 relied on genomic DNA as its template. One entry per CDR3 protein, called by TCRdb with MiXCR from the reads. The sample comprises around 500,000 distinct CDR3 sequences, more than 25% of which are singletons, and 0.82% rests with the top ten. Patients picked for sequencing had shown CD8+CD57+ cell expansion detected by flow cytometry. The diagnosis in all patients was severe acquired aplastic anemia. The source of the sample is a study of CD8+CD57+ T cells in acquired aplastic anemia. Study-wide findings and caveats: Fewer than 35 CD8+ CDR3 sequences occurred in both the patients and the controls.

Specimen: sorted CD4+, CD8+, or CD8+CD57+ T cells (not recorded which) from PBMCs. The TCR was taken from a human donor with aplastic anemia.

The CDR3 coding sequence is TGTGCCAGCAGCTTTAGCGACTTCTTATTAGGCGGCTACACCTTC. Its protein is CASSFSDFLLGGYTF. This chain joins TRBV7-9 and TRBJ1-2; no clear D gene. V dropped 3 bases and J dropped 8 bases, with 19 bases sitting between them. CDR1 and CDR2 from the germline V gene are SEHNR and FQNEAQ (reference sequence). The CDR3 extends over 15 amino acids.